Listed below are T cell receptor beta chains from one sample, sequenced in a study of cytomegalovirus exposure and HLA in healthy donors. Clones were sequenced by immunoSEQ multiplex PCR, and TCRdb holds only the in-frame ones, with some missing. This table holds 150,000 to 200,000 clones, roughly 91% found once. The sample taken for sequencing was PBMCs. The receptors come from a young woman in good health and CMV-seropositive. Both conserved end residues are part of each CDR3. The D gene is left open where the match is weak. Some rows have no size entry. The others give once, few or many, or a class for an expanded clone.

j_call v_call clone_size d_call cdr3_aa cdr3_nt
TRBJ2-1 TRBV27 - TRBD2 CASSLRGGRAVEEQFF TGTGCCAGCAGTTTAAGGGGCGGGAGGGCCGTGGAAGAGCAGTTCTTC
TRBJ1-4 TRBV6-5 once - CASSLNRRHEKLFF TGTGCCAGCAGCCTTAATAGGAGACATGAAAAACTGTTTTTT
TRBJ2-3 TRBV2 - - CASSVSGSTDTQYF TGTGCCAGCAGTGTATCCGGGAGCACAGATACGCAGTATTTT
TRBJ2-2 TRBV7-3 - TRBD1 CASSFQGGAGTGELFF TGTGCCAGCAGCTTCCAAGGGGGCGCGGGCACCGGGGAGCTGTTTTTT
TRBJ2-2 TRBV6-1 - - CASSAHSLTGELFF TGTGCCAGCAGTGCACATAGCCTCACCGGGGAGCTGTTTTTT
TRBJ2-1 TRBV9 - - CASSVVPLGGGEFF TGTGCCAGCAGCGTAGTTCCCCTTGGGGGAGGAGAGTTCTTC
TRBJ2-3 TRBV2 - TRBD1 CASSPGTGLDTQYF TGTGCCAGCAGCCCCGGGACAGGGTTAGATACGCAGTATTTT
TRBJ2-7 TRBV5-4 once TRBD1 CASSLSGQRSSYEQYF TGTGCCAGCAGCTTATCGGGACAGAGGAGCTCCTACGAGCAGTACTTC
TRBJ2-1 TRBV7-9 - TRBD1 CASSLGQGVRNEQFF TGTGCCAGCAGCTTAGGACAGGGGGTTCGCAATGAGCAGTTCTTC
TRBJ1-5 TRBV2 few TRBD1 CASSGQGSNQPQHF TGTGCCAGCAGTGGACAGGGAAGCAATCAGCCCCAGCATTTT
TRBJ2-1 TRBV5-1 once TRBD2 CASQATTSGYNEQFF TGCGCCAGCCAGGCCACGACTAGCGGCTACAATGAGCAGTTCTTC
TRBJ2-1 TRBV7-3 - TRBD2 CASSLEGSGGYNEQFF TGTGCCAGCAGCTTAGAGGGTAGCGGGGGATACAATGAGCAGTTCTTC
TRBJ2-1 TRBV5-4 - TRBD2 CASLVGEGRNEQFF TGTGCCTCCCTAGTGGGGGAGGGTCGCAATGAGCAGTTCTTC
TRBJ2-6 TRBV28 - - CASSSSGSGANVLTF TGTGCCAGCAGTTCAAGCGGCTCTGGGGCCAACGTCCTGACTTTC
TRBJ2-7 TRBV6-5 - TRBD1 CASSLTGPTYEQYF TGTGCCAGCAGCCTGACAGGGCCTACCTACGAGCAGTACTTC
TRBJ1-1 TRBV5-5 - - CASSSLGVMNTEAFF TGTGCCAGCAGCTCGCTCGGAGTCATGAACACTGAAGCTTTCTTT
TRBJ2-2 TRBV18 - - CASSPDGQFYTGELFF TGTGCCAGCTCACCAGATGGTCAGTTTTACACCGGGGAGCTGTTTTTT